Below are 8 T cell receptor beta chains sequenced from a single sample in a study of T cells in tuberculosis. The sample's time point: new active TB diagnosis, blood taken before or within 7 days of starting treatment. Method: immunoSEQ multiplex PCR; TCRdb's copy keeps in-frame clones and lacks some. Of tens of thousands of clones listed, 93% are singletons. The sequences come from PBMCs, collected at tuberculosis diagnosis. These receptors originate from an adult with tuberculosis.

V usage is TRBV4-1 and J usage is TRBJ1-5; TRBD1 is a possible D gene (6 bases). The CDR3 sequence is 16 residues long. V lost 1 base and J 5 bases, leaving 15 bases between the germline ends. Germline assignment: CDR1 MGHRA and CDR2 YSYEKL. For the CDR3, the DNA is TGCGCCAGCAGCCAAGTGGGGGCACTGAGTCATCAGCCCCAGCATTTT. It is translated as CASSQVGALSHQPQHF.

This clone was counted a single time. The chain links TRBV5-1 to TRBJ2-7; D gene unclear. V gave up 2 bases and J gave up 0 bases, with 6 bases separating them. Germline V gene sequence: CDR1 SGHRS, CDR2 YFSETQ. The CDR3 has 13 amino acids. The CDR3 nucleotides are TGCGCCAGCAGCTTCTTATCCTCCTACGAGCAGTACTTC. Protein product: CASSFLSSYEQYF.

The CDR3 here is CASRGTGGPYEQYF. The CDR3 DNA is TGTGCCAGTAGAGGGACAGGGGGACCCTACGAGCAGTACTTC. The chain joins TRBV19 to TRBJ2-7; TRBD1 matches 11 bases. The CDR3 extends over 14 amino acids. The germline gives CDR1 LNHDA, CDR2 SQIVND (reference sequence). Trimming took 6 bases from V and 2 from J; bases not matched to a gene: 3.

The CDR3 sequence: CASSVDKRSSYNEQFF. The CDR3, as DNA: TGTGCCAGCAGTGTGGATAAGCGGAGCTCCTACAATGAGCAGTTCTTC. This sequence joins TRBV2 and TRBJ2-1; D possibly corresponds to TRBD2 (5 bases). CDR1 is SNHLY and CDR2 is FYNNEI in the germline V gene. Trimming removed 4 bases from V and 0 bases from J, with 13 bases in between. The CDR3 consists of 16 residues.

V and J are TRBV4-2 and TRBJ2-1, with 8 nucleotides matching TRBD2. The CDR3 spans 17 residues. CDR1 is LGHNA and CDR2 is YNFKEQ in the germline V gene. J gave up 0 bases and V 0 bases, and 4 bases lay outside the gene matches. Here the CDR3 reads CASSQDGAGASYNEQFF. The CDR3 DNA sequence: TGTGCCAGCAGCCAAGATGGAGCGGGAGCCTCCTACAATGAGCAGTTCTTC.

This clone was recorded only once. The chain has TRBV5-1 and TRBJ2-1; the match to TRBD1 covers 12 bases. CDR1 SGHRS and CDR2 YFSETQ come from the germline V gene. V shed 4 bases and J 3 bases; nucleotides not matched to a gene: 2. CDR3 length equals 15 residues. CDR3 coding DNA: TGCGCCAGCAGCCGGGACAGGGGGCTCTACAATGAGCAGTTCTTC. Its translation: CASSRDRGLYNEQFF.

The gene calls are TRBV5-1 and TRBJ2-3; 9 bases are shared with TRBD2. Per the germline V gene, CDR1 is SGHRS and CDR2 is YFSETQ. Germline trimming cut 4 bases from V and 4 bases from J; bases unmatched to any gene: 7. There are 15 residues in the CDR3. The chain's CDR3 is CASSAASGAPDTQYF. CDR3 DNA: TGCGCCAGCAGCGCAGCTAGCGGGGCCCCAGATACGCAGTATTTT.

The gene calls are TRBV9 and TRBJ2-7; 8 nucleotides agree with TRBD2. CDR1 and CDR2 from the germline V gene are SGDLS and YYNGEE. This CDR3 contains 13 residues. The V and J ends lost 9 bases and 4 bases, in that order; junction bases with no gene match: 9. The CDR3: CATPPGRGYEQYF. The CDR3 nucleotides are TGTGCCACCCCCCCCGGGAGGGGGTACGAGCAGTACTTC.